This T cell receptor beta chain was recorded in a study of human T cells and chemical hapten exposure. At the level of the study: The scalp of each patient received a weekly diphenylcyclopropenone dose for the full roughly 24-week study. Study conclusions and caveats: Those TCRs sitting above 1 in 1000 frequency stayed the same with DPC sensitization.

With respect to this clonotype: Antigen specificity is unknown.

TCRdb re-called the RACE reads with MiXCR, one entry per CDR3 protein. Among 270,000 or so distinct CDR3 sequences listed, about 7.7% were seen once. This sample's time point: pre-sensitization, week 0. Treatment given: therapeutic diphenylcyclopropenone sensitization with weekly scalp DPC. Blood was collected ahead of every patch test applied. Alopecia patients deemed DPC-suitable, aged 18 to 70, excluding pregnancy. The CDR3 runs 13 residues. Germline assignment: CDR1 SQVTM and CDR2 ANQGSEA. The ends were cut back, 6 bases at V and 6 bases at J, with 16 bases in the middle. This rearrangement joins TRBV29-1 to TRBJ2-3, with a weak D call TRBD2 (5 bases). The TCR originated in a man between 18 and 35 years old with alopecia areata. Some clones in this sample may be carry-over from other donors' samples. The material was whole blood, obtained in connection with sensitization to the hapten diphenylcyclopropenone (DPC). The CDR3 loop reads CSVDGRSGDTQYF. DNA for the CDR3: TGCAGCGTCGACGGGCGTTCGGGGGATACGCAGTATTTT.